This passage covers 5 T cell receptor beta chains from one sample sequenced in a study of T cell responses to AZD1222 COVID-19 vaccine. The data were produced by immunoSEQ multiplex PCR, yet TCRdb's version contains in-frame clones alone and is incomplete. The repertoire consists of 75,000 to 100,000 clones, with almost 90% occurring once and the leading ten covering about 26%. Sequences were derived from peripheral blood, sampled on day 0 of AZD1222 vaccination. The receptors come from an adult in good health.

This rearrangement joins TRBV18 to TRBJ1-5, with D possibly TRBD1 on 5 matching bases. V lost 2 bases to trimming and J lost 7 bases, with 15 bases between them. This CDR3 spans 15 amino acids. CDR1 KGHSH and CDR2 LQKENI come from the germline V gene. This CDR3 reads CASSPSRPSGQPQHF. The CDR3 DNA is TGTGCCAGCTCACCAAGCCGGCCCTCAGGGCAGCCCCAGCATTTT.

The chain recombines TRBV6-2 or TRBV6-3 with TRBJ2-1; TRBD2 aligns across 7 bases. Germline CDR1 and CDR2: MNHEY and SVGEGT. With V trimmed by 3 bases and J by 8 bases, 16 bases remained unmatched. The CDR3 sequence is 17 residues long. This CDR3 reads CASSYGSHGGVVDEQFF. In nucleotides, the CDR3 is TGTGCCAGCAGTTATGGGTCTCATGGGGGGGTTGTAGATGAGCAGTTCTTC.

In its sample, this clone was seen a few times. The chain carries TRBV7-9 and TRBJ2-7; no clear D gene. Germline CDR1 reads SEHNR; CDR2 reads FQNEAQ (reference sequence). The CDR3 runs to 13 residues. Trimming took 6 bases from V and 4 from J, leaving 13 bases between them. CDR3 loop: CASRGVREYEQYF. The CDR3 DNA is TGTGCCAGCAGAGGTGTAAGGGAATACGAGCAGTACTTC.

This chain connects TRBV30 to TRBJ2-7; D ambiguous. Between the trimmed V and J ends, which lost 0 bases and 5 bases, there was a span of 11 bases. The CDR3 extends over 13 amino acids. Germline values: CDR1 GTSNPN, CDR2 SVGIG (reference sequence). This CDR3 is CAWSVSRTDEQYF. DNA of the CDR3: TGTGCCTGGAGTGTATCCAGGACCGACGAGCAGTACTTC.

This chain joins TRBV6-5 and TRBJ2-5; no clear D. The V end was cut by 6 bases, the J end by 5 bases, with 13 bases between. This CDR3 comprises 13 residues. CDR1 is MNHEY and CDR2 is SVGAGI in the germline V gene. DNA of the CDR3: TGTGCCAGCAGGCAGCCGACGGCCGAGACCCAGTACTTC. Encoded protein: CASRQPTAETQYF.